This record looks at one T cell receptor beta chain sequence and its context. The immunoSEQ assay amplified TCRB CDR3 from up to roughly 2 ug DNA. The primer mix had 60 V beta and 13 J beta primers. Using immunoSEQ multiplex PCR, the repertoire was profiled, and TCRdb retains in-frame clones only, with some absent. The sample includes fewer than 75,000 clones, around 86% seen only once; the top ten take 7% to 9.5%. The germline CDR1 and CDR2 sequences are MNHNS and SASEGT. The CDR3 consists of 14 residues. V was clipped by 7 bases and J by 7 bases; unmatched bases: 8. The data are from a study of glioma-infiltrating T cells after dendritic cell vaccination. For the study at large: Dendritic cells derived from monocytes and pulsed with autologous tumor lysate formed the vaccine. At biweekly intervals, patients got three intradermal dendritic cell vaccine injections.

V is TRBV6-1 and J is TRBJ2-1; TRBD2 agrees at 9 bases. This clonotype was obtained from a human donor with glioblastoma. The material was blood, obtained before dendritic cell vaccination. The DNA for the CDR3 is TGTGCCAGCACGAGGCGGGGGGGCCGGAATGAGCAGTTCTTC. Translating it yields CASTRRGGRNEQFF.